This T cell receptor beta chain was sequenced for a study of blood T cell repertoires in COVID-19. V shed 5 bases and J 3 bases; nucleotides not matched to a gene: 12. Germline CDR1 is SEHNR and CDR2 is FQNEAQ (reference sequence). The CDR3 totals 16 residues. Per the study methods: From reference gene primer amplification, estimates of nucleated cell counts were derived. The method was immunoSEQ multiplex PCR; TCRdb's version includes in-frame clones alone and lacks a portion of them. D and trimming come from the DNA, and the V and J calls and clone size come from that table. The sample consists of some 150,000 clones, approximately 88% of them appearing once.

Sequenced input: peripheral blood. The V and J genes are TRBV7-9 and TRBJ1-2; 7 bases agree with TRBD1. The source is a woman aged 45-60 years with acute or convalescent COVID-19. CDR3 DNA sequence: TGTGCCAGCAGCCAAGCTAGACAGGGAATGTACTATGGCTACACCTTC. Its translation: CASSQARQGMYYGYTF.